Below are 21 T cell receptor beta chains sequenced from a single sample in a study of T cell clonality in common variable immunodeficiency. Data came from immunoSEQ multiplex PCR; TCRdb stores just in-frame clones and leaves some out. There are 40,000 to 45,000 clones in the sample, none observed a single time. Sequenced: peripheral blood mononuclear cells. These TCRs come from a person between 18 and 75 years old in good health.

This clone appeared many times. The sequenced fragment ends 3 residues before the CDR3 boundary, so the rest is inferred from the germline J gene. The chain joins TRBV20-1 to TRBJ1-2; 8 bases are a match to TRBD1. V gave up 6 bases and J gave up 2 bases; unmatched junction bases: 8. CDR3 length: 14 amino acids. The V gene's germline CDR1 is DFQATT and CDR2 SNEGSKA (reference sequence). The CDR3 spells CSASLRDRNYGYTF. The CDR3 DNA, read in part, is TGCAGTGCCTCCCTCCGGGACAGGAACTATGGC.

In this sample, this clone turned up many times. From the germline J gene comes the end of the CDR3, since the read stops 3 residues before it. The chain links TRBV9 to TRBJ2-4, with 8 bases aligning to TRBD2. The V segment lost 0 bases and the J segment 2 bases; nucleotides outside the gene matches: 7. Germline-derived CDR1 and CDR2 are SGDLS and YYNGEE. The CDR3 contains 17 residues. CDR3 bases read: TGTGCCAGCAGCGTAGGGTCGGGGGGGTTAACCAAAAACATT. It encodes CASSVGSGGLTKNI. In full, the CDR3 reads CASSVGSGGLTKNIQYF.

Ten or more counts support this clone. The read finishes 3 residues shy of the CDR3 end, and the germline J gene is used to complete it. The chain joins TRBV20-1 to TRBJ1-1; no definite D call. CDR1 DFQATT and CDR2 SNEGSKA come from the germline V gene (reference sequence). This CDR3 has 11 amino acids. V lost 5 bases, J lost 1 base, and 5 bases lay in between. The CDR3 sequence is CSAHTNTEAFF. The sequenced CDR3 bases are TGCAGTGCTCACACGAACACTGAA.

The sample holds many counts of this clone. The missing CDR3 end, 3 residues past where the read stops, is filled in from the germline J gene. The chain couples TRBV28 to TRBJ2-2, with TRBD1 matching 7 bases. The CDR3 extends over 15 amino acids. Losses at the gene ends were 2 bases for V and 5 bases for J; bases not matched to a gene: 5. CDR1 MDHEN and CDR2 SYDVKM come from the germline V gene. The covered CDR3 bases are TGTGCCAGCAGTTTAGGGCCAGGGGGTACCGGGGAG. This sequence encodes CASSLGPGGTGE. Given in full, the CDR3 is CASSLGPGGTGELFF.

This clone was observed at least ten times. Read sequence stops 3 residues before the CDR3 end, and the germline J gene provides the missing end. The J gene is TRBJ2-7, the V gene TRBV29-1, with D possibly matching TRBD1 (5 bases). V dropped 0 bases and J dropped 6 bases, with 15 bases sitting between them. The germline V gene has CDR1 SQVTM and CDR2 ANQGSEA. The CDR3 has 14 residues. The CDR3 loop is CSVEDRGQTIEQYF. CDR3 DNA, as far as it was read: TGCAGCGTTGAAGATCGAGGACAAACGATCGAG.

This clone occurred many times. The CDR3 is cut off 3 residues early in the read; its end comes from the germline J gene. The rearrangement uses TRBV5-1 and TRBJ2-7, with TRBD1 matching over 8 bases. CDR3 size: 16 residues. The junction had 10 bases not matched to a gene; V was cut back by 4 bases and J by 1 base. CDR1 SGHRS and CDR2 YFSETQ come from the germline V gene. The part of the CDR3 DNA that was read is TGCGCCAGCAGCCGGAGGGGGACAGGAGATTCCTACGAG. Protein: CASSRRGTGDSYE. The CDR3 in full is CASSRRGTGDSYEQYF.

This clone was detected ten times or more. CDR3 sequence reads: CASSYRVNQPQHF. The covered CDR3 bases are TGTGCCAGCAGTTACAGGGTCAATCAGCCC. The chain links TRBV6-2 or TRBV6-3 to TRBJ1-5; unclear D gene. The read terminates 3 residues before the CDR3 end, so the remaining end is supplied by the germline J gene. In germline, CDR1 is MNHEY, CDR2 SVGEGT. V lost 2 bases, J lost 3 bases, and 5 bases lay in between. This CDR3 has 13 amino acids.

This clone was seen repeatedly, ten times or more. The CDR3 is cut off 3 residues early in the read; its end comes from the germline J gene. The V gene is TRBV7-3, the J gene TRBJ2-1; TRBD1 might be the D (6 bases). Germline loops: CDR1 SGHTA, CDR2 FQGTGA. The V end was cut by 0 bases, the J end by 1 base, with 19 bases between. The CDR3 spans 19 residues. Incomplete CDR3 DNA: TGTGCCAGCAGCTTAACCGGGACACCCTACAGGAGATCCTACAATGAG. The encoded protein is CASSLTGTPYRRSYNE. The full CDR3 sequence reads CASSLTGTPYRRSYNEQFF. The full variable domain, its missing parts supplied by reference TRBV7-3 and TRBJ2-1, is GAGVSQTPSNKVTEKGKYVELRCDPISGHTALYWYRQSLGQGPEFLIYFQGTGAADDSGLPNDRFFAVRPEGSVSTLKIQRTERGDSAVYLCASSLTGTPYRRSYNEQFFGPGTRLTVL.

This clone was recorded many times. The observed sequence ends 3 residues before the CDR3 terminus, with the missing tail filled in from the germline J gene. The chain uses TRBV7-2 and TRBJ1-2, with D perhaps matching TRBD1 (5 bases). CDR3 length: 15 amino acids. CDR1 is SGHTA and CDR2 is FQGNSA in the germline V gene. The V end was cut by 5 bases, the J end by 4 bases, with 17 bases between. The CDR3 DNA, read in part, is TGTGCCAGCAGCCCCCAAGGGGCAGGGCCCTATGGC. The encoded protein is CASSPQGAGPYG. The complete CDR3 sequence is CASSPQGAGPYGYTF.

Notes on this clone: The read terminates 3 residues ahead of where the CDR3 ends, so the germline J gene completes it. The genes are TRBV11-2 and TRBJ2-2; perhaps TRBD2 as D (5 bases). Germline CDR1 and CDR2: SGHAT and FQNNGV. The CDR3 consists of 14 residues. CDR3 DNA (partial): TGTGCCAGCAGCTATCTAGCAACTAATGAAAAG. As protein: CASSYLATNEK. The entire CDR3 protein is CASSYLATNEKLFF. The whole variable domain, filled in from reference TRBV11-2 and TRBJ2-2, reads EAGVAQSPRYKIIEKRQSVAFWCNPISGHATLYWYQQILGQGPKLLIQFQNNGVVDDSQLPKDRFSAERLKGVDSTLKIQPAKLEDSAVYLCASSYLATNEKLFFGEGSRLTVL.

This clone was seen repeatedly, ten times or more. The CDR3 extends 3 residues past the end of the read, so its final part is completed from the germline J gene. The chain has TRBV20-1 and TRBJ2-7, with 10 bases aligning to TRBD2. Germline-derived CDR1 and CDR2 are DFQATT and SNEGSKA (reference sequence). CDR3 size: 17 residues. V shed 1 base and J 2 bases; nucleotides not matched to a gene: 11. The part of the CDR3 DNA that was read is TGCAGTGCTAGAGTGTCGGGACTAGCGCTCACTCCCTACGAG. Translating gives CSARVSGLALTPYE. The full CDR3 sequence reads CSARVSGLALTPYEQYF.

This clone was counted at least ten times. The read comes to an end 3 residues before the CDR3 does, leaving the germline J gene to fill in the end. The chain employs TRBV20-1 and TRBJ1-1; D ambiguous. The germline V gene encodes CDR1 DFQATT and CDR2 SNEGSKA (reference sequence). Trimming left V 6 bases short and J 4 bases short, with 15 bases between. The length of the CDR3 is 13 residues. The CDR3: CSANAPAATEAFF. The part of the CDR3 DNA that was read is TGCAGTGCAAACGCCCCCGCGGCCACTGAA.

This clone was seen ten or more times. The read ends 3 residues early relative to the CDR3; the germline J gene fills the gap. The V gene is TRBV5-1, the J gene TRBJ1-1; D gene ambiguous. The CDR3 loop spans 13 amino acids. Germline V gene lookup returns CDR1 SGHRS and CDR2 YFSETQ. The sequenced CDR3 bases are TGCGCCAGCAGCTTGGACGACAAGCTGGGA. It specifies CASSLDDKLG. The CDR3 reads in full as CASSLDDKLGAFF.

This clone appeared many times. CDR3 in amino acids: CASSETSGGSTDTQYF. CDR3 DNA (partial): TGTGCCAGCAGTGAGACTAGCGGGGGCAGCACAGATACG. The chain is built from TRBV6-4 and TRBJ2-3; TRBD2 matches at 12 bases. The read ends 3 residues early relative to the CDR3; the germline J gene fills the gap. CDR3 length equals 16 residues. With V trimmed by 3 bases and J by 0 bases, 1 base remained unmatched. Germline V gives CDR1 MRHNA, CDR2 SNTAGT.

This clone has ten or more counts. CDR3: CASSGTSQETQYF. The covered CDR3 bases are TGTGCCAGCAGCGGGACTAGCCAAGAGACC. The gene calls are TRBV7-9 and TRBJ2-5; TRBD2 matches at 8 bases. The read is 3 residues too short to cover the CDR3 end, so that end is filled in from the germline J gene. Germline V gene data show CDR1 as SEHNR and CDR2 as FQNEAQ (reference sequence). This CDR3 is 13 amino acids long. Trimming took 5 bases from V and 1 from J; bases not matched to a gene: 0.

This clone was counted ten times or more. The read comes to an end 3 residues before the CDR3 does, leaving the germline J gene to fill in the end. This sequence joins TRBV2 and TRBJ2-2; a possible D gene is TRBD2 (6 bases). V lost 0 bases and J lost 1, with 12 bases in between. This CDR3 contains 17 residues. CDR1 SNHLY and CDR2 FYNNEI come from the germline V gene. Incomplete CDR3 DNA: TGTGCCAGCAGTGAAGCCGCCTGGCGGGAGAACACCGGGGAG. It codes for CASSEAAWRENTGE. The complete CDR3 protein is CASSEAAWRENTGELFF.

This clone has ten or more counts. From the germline J gene comes the end of the CDR3, since the read stops 3 residues before it. The V call is TRBV19, the J call TRBJ2-1; the match to TRBD2 covers 11 bases. CDR1 and CDR2 (germline): LNHDA, SQIVND (reference sequence). With V trimmed by 5 bases and J by 1 base, 7 bases remained unmatched. This CDR3 comprises 17 residues. This CDR3 reads CASSSLSGGVSYNEQFF. The DNA read from the CDR3 is TGTGCCAGTAGTTCCCTTAGCGGGGGGGTTTCCTACAATGAG.

This clone was seen only a few times. CDR3 sequence: CASSRLRDRVEETQYF. CDR3 DNA, as far as it was read: TGTGCCAGCAGCAGGCTCCGGGACAGGGTAGAAGAGACC. The chain couples TRBV13 to TRBJ2-5, with TRBD1 matching 9 bases. The read halts 3 residues ahead of the CDR3 end, with the missing end drawn from the germline J gene. The V and J ends lost 5 bases and 3 bases, in that order; junction bases with no gene match: 10. The CDR3 sequence is 16 residues long. CDR1 and CDR2 from the germline V gene are PRHDT and FYEKMQ (reference sequence).

Only a few counts were recorded for this clone. The read terminates 3 residues before the CDR3 end, so the remaining end is supplied by the germline J gene. The V gene is TRBV5-6, the J gene TRBJ2-7; D not certain. In germline, CDR1 is SGHDT, CDR2 YYEEEE. The CDR3 runs to 14 residues. V was shortened by 4 bases and J by 0 bases, with 11 bases between the two germline ends. CDR3 amino acids: CASSPNYSSYEQYF. The DNA read from the CDR3 is TGTGCCAGCAGCCCGAATTACAGCTCCTACGAG.

This clone has a handful of counts. The read comes to an end 3 residues before the CDR3 does, leaving the germline J gene to fill in the end. The chain recombines TRBV5-1 with TRBJ2-1; 7 nucleotides line up with TRBD2. The CDR3 has 17 amino acids. The trim removed 2 bases at V and 1 base at J, leaving 9 bases unmatched. Germline values: CDR1 SGHRS, CDR2 YFSETQ. CDR3 in amino acids: CASSFQPSGISYNEQFF. The sequenced part of the CDR3 DNA is TGCGCCAGCAGCTTTCAGCCTAGCGGAATTTCCTACAATGAG.

This clone turned up a few times. The read terminates 3 residues ahead of where the CDR3 ends, so the germline J gene completes it. The gene calls are TRBV5-5 and TRBJ2-3; TRBD2 aligns across 7 bases. The junction had 3 bases not matched to a gene; V was cut back by 2 bases and J by 0 bases. This CDR3 spans 15 amino acids. Germline V CDR1 and CDR2: SGHKS, YYEKEE (reference sequence). This chain's CDR3 is CASSFSGLSTDTQYF. Incomplete CDR3 DNA: TGTGCCAGCAGCTTTAGCGGGCTTAGCACAGATACG.